Included here is one T cell receptor (beta chain) sequence, with context. Its antigen is unidentified. This record comes from a study of blood T cells in healthy people across ages. Study-level findings and limits: Long-lived donors exceeded aged donors in naive CD4+ cells and diversity. Per-million-T-cell TCR beta diversity fell roughly linearly with age.

Primers used in a second PCR of about 6 to 11 cycles were a sample-barcoded 5' primer and a J-beta primer mix. TCRdb re-analysed the 5' RACE reads in MiXCR, keeping a single row per CDR3 protein. The sample holds 1.5 million to 1.9 million distinct CDR3 sequences, approximately 42% seen once. The CDR3 sequence is 12 residues long. The germline V gene encodes CDR1 SGHTA and CDR2 FQGNSA. The V and J ends lost 0 bases and 8 bases respectively, with 5 bases between them. The genes are TRBV7-2 and TRBJ2-1; D is uncertain. The sequencing sample was made of blood. The sequence was collected from a woman aged 18 to 35 in good health. CDR3 in amino acids: CASSLAQDEQFF. CDR3 nucleotides: TGTGCCAGCAGCTTAGCCCAAGATGAGCAGTTCTTC.